The sequence of this T cell receptor (beta chain) was determined in a study of cytomegalovirus exposure and HLA in healthy donors. The study's findings and limits: It was found in a later analysis that first-cohort TCR clusters tended to co-occur in the 90 to 150 validation repertoires.

Concerning this clone itself: Its antigen is still unknown.

Here immunoSEQ multiplex PCR was the method, and the copy in TCRdb shows in-frame clones only, minus some. The table records about 130,000 clones, 95% to 96% of them present only once. The germline gives CDR1 GTSNPN, CDR2 SVGIG (reference sequence). V was clipped by 0 bases and J by 3 bases, with 12 bases between them. The CDR3 is made up of 15 amino acids. The TCR comes from a man aged 18 to 35 in good health and CMV-seronegative. What was sequenced was PBMCs. The chain joins TRBV30 to TRBJ1-3; D unclear. The CDR3 reads CAWSVDYSLGNTIYF. The CDR3, as DNA: TGTGCCTGGAGTGTTGACTACTCCCTTGGAAACACCATATATTTT.